The rows below give T cell receptor beta chains drawn from one sample of a study of cytomegalovirus exposure and HLA in healthy donors. The table came from immunoSEQ multiplex PCR; TCRdb's copy has only in-frame clones and leaves some out. Of about 170,000 clones in the sample, approximately 59% are singletons; the top ten hold about 3.2%. The sample was PBMCs. All receptors come from a man aged 40-55 years in good health and CMV-seronegative. Both conserved end residues are part of each CDR3. Fields, in order: D gene, clone size, V gene, J gene, CDR3 DNA, CDR3 protein. The D gene is left open where the match is weak. Only some rows state a clone size, as once, few, many or a class for expanded clones.

D gene: NA; clone size: NA; V gene: TRBV5-6; J gene: TRBJ2-7; CDR3 DNA: TGTGCCAGCAGACCAGGGTTCCACCCCTACGAGCAGTACTTC; CDR3 protein: CASRPGFHPYEQYF
D gene: TRBD2; clone size: NA; V gene: TRBV19; J gene: TRBJ2-1; CDR3 DNA: TGTGCCAGTAAGCGGACTAGCGGATACAATGAGCAGTTCTTC; CDR3 protein: CASKRTSGYNEQFF
D gene: NA; clone size: NA; V gene: TRBV11-2; J gene: TRBJ1-6; CDR3 DNA: TGTGCCAGCAGCATCAGGCAGACCGATAATTCACCCCTCCACTTT; CDR3 protein: CASSIRQTDNSPLHF
D gene: TRBD1; clone size: NA; V gene: TRBV4-2; J gene: TRBJ2-2; CDR3 DNA: TGTGCCAGCAGCCAGAAAGGGACAGGGAACACCGGGGAGCTGTTTTTT; CDR3 protein: CASSQKGTGNTGELFF
D gene: TRBD2; clone size: NA; V gene: TRBV7-3; J gene: TRBJ2-5; CDR3 DNA: TGTGCCAGCGGCCAAACCGGGACTAGCGGCGAGGCCCAGTACTTC; CDR3 protein: CASGQTGTSGEAQYF
D gene: TRBD1; clone size: once; V gene: TRBV7-2; J gene: TRBJ1-3; CDR3 DNA: TGTGCCAGCAGCTCCCCGACAGGGACTGGGCGAAACACCATATATTTT; CDR3 protein: CASSSPTGTGRNTIYF
D gene: TRBD1; clone size: NA; V gene: TRBV30; J gene: TRBJ2-6; CDR3 DNA: TGTGCCTGGAGTGTACGGGACAGGGGGCGGAGGGCCAACGTCCTGACTTTC; CDR3 protein: CAWSVRDRGRRANVLTF
D gene: NA; clone size: NA; V gene: TRBV11-2; J gene: TRBJ2-3; CDR3 DNA: TGTGCCAGCAGCTTAGATCGGGCAGATACGCAGTATTTT; CDR3 protein: CASSLDRADTQYF
D gene: TRBD1; clone size: NA; V gene: TRBV5-1; J gene: TRBJ2-1; CDR3 DNA: TGCGCCAGCACCGCGGGACAGGGCTCCTACAATGAGCAGTTCTTC; CDR3 protein: CASTAGQGSYNEQFF
D gene: TRBD2; clone size: NA; V gene: TRBV28; J gene: TRBJ2-2; CDR3 DNA: TGTGCCAGCAAAAGGGGCGGGGGAGGTCAGGGCACCGGGGAGCTGTTTTTT; CDR3 protein: CASKRGGGGQGTGELFF
D gene: TRBD2; clone size: NA; V gene: TRBV7-9; J gene: TRBJ2-5; CDR3 DNA: TGTGCCAGCAGCTTTCCTCCGGGACTAGCGGGAGAGGGTCAAGAGACCCAGTACTTC; CDR3 protein: CASSFPPGLAGEGQETQYF
D gene: NA; clone size: NA; V gene: TRBV6-5; J gene: TRBJ2-7; CDR3 DNA: TGTGCCAGCAGTTACTCAAGGGGGGGCGAGCAGTACTTC; CDR3 protein: CASSYSRGGEQYF
D gene: NA; clone size: few; V gene: TRBV6-1; J gene: TRBJ2-2; CDR3 DNA: TGTGCCAGCAACCCCTCGGTAGAAACCGGGGAGCTGTTTTTT; CDR3 protein: CASNPSVETGELFF
D gene: NA; clone size: NA; V gene: TRBV7-6; J gene: TRBJ2-1; CDR3 DNA: TGTGCCAGCAGCTTAGGCGACAGCGTCAAATCCAGTAATGAGCAGTTCTTC; CDR3 protein: CASSLGDSVKSSNEQFF
D gene: NA; clone size: NA; V gene: TRBV19; J gene: TRBJ2-5; CDR3 DNA: TGTGCCAGTAGTCAAGGGGGGGCCCCAGAGACCCAGTACTTC; CDR3 protein: CASSQGGAPETQYF
D gene: TRBD1; clone size: NA; V gene: TRBV6-1; J gene: TRBJ2-5; CDR3 DNA: TGTGCCAGCAGTGGGGGCCTGGGGGGCGGCAGGGGGCGCGGGGAGACCCAGTACTTC; CDR3 protein: CASSGGLGGGRGRGETQYF
D gene: NA; clone size: NA; V gene: TRBV6-5; J gene: TRBJ1-4; CDR3 DNA: TGTGCCAGCAGTGGGGACACCCGTAATGAAAAACTGTTTTTT; CDR3 protein: CASSGDTRNEKLFF
D gene: NA; clone size: few; V gene: TRBV7-9; J gene: TRBJ1-3; CDR3 DNA: TGTGCCAGCAGAGAAGGGGTTTCTGGAAACACCATATATTTT; CDR3 protein: CASREGVSGNTIYF
D gene: TRBD2; clone size: few; V gene: TRBV19; J gene: TRBJ2-1; CDR3 DNA: TGTGCCAGTAGTAAAGGAAGCGGGGGAGTGTCCAATGAGCAGTTCTTC; CDR3 protein: CASSKGSGGVSNEQFF
D gene: TRBD2; clone size: NA; V gene: TRBV19; J gene: TRBJ2-7; CDR3 DNA: TGTGCCAGTAGTCCGTTCCTGGCGGGAGGTTCCTACGAGCAGTACTTC; CDR3 protein: CASSPFLAGGSYEQYF